Sequencing of this T cell receptor beta chain was carried out in a study of blood T cell repertoires in COVID-19. Across the study: The analysed material was cDNA or gDNA that came from T cells, B-cell-depleted T cells, or PBMCs.

Assay: immunoSEQ multiplex PCR; the TCRdb copy retains only in-frame clones and omits some. The sample includes over 95,000 clones, around 85% of them seen just once. V shed 6 bases and J 0 bases; nucleotides not matched to a gene: 2. Germline V gives CDR1 SNHLY, CDR2 FYNNEI. The CDR3 extends over 17 amino acids. The sequenced sample consisted of peripheral blood. This clonotype was obtained from an older woman with COVID-19, enrolled during active disease. The chain joins TRBV2 to TRBJ2-2; 15 bases line up with TRBD2. The CDR3 bases are TGTGCCAGCAGCGGACTAGCGGGGGGGGCGAACACCGGGGAGCTGTTTTTT. Residues: CASSGLAGGANTGELFF.